This TCR beta chain was recorded in a study of cytomegalovirus exposure and HLA in healthy donors. Broader study findings: A missense DCLRE1C variant was associated with V- and J-gene trimming of TCR beta chains in a later analysis, and an independent cohort replicated the association. Clonal expansion was found to be greater in HLA-associated TCR beta chains than in equally common others in a later analysis.

To note about this clone: Antigen specificity is unknown.

In nominal health when sampled, donors likely had unrecorded immune exposures nonetheless. This CDR3 is 13 amino acids long. Germline V gives CDR1 MGHRA, CDR2 YSYEKL. V dropped 3 bases and J dropped 5 bases, with 11 bases sitting between them. The PCR made use of 60 Vbeta and 13 Jbeta primers. Profiled with immunoSEQ multiplex PCR; TCRdb holds only in-frame clones, not every one. The sample lists approximately 170,000 clones; roughly 80% were seen once. This chain links TRBV4-1 with TRBJ2-7, with unresolved D. This TCR derives from a young woman in good health and CMV-seronegative. The sample comprised PBMCs. CDR3 DNA sequence: TGCGCCAGCAGCCATTTCCAAACTGACGAGCAGTACTTC. Protein product: CASSHFQTDEQYF.